The 4 T cell receptor beta chains presented below share a single source sample, sequenced in a study of T cell responses to AZD1222 COVID-19 vaccine (TCRdb year 2021). Interpreted using the paper, the time point label stands for: baseline before first vaccination. The method behind the library was the immunoSEQ multiplex PCR assay. TCRdb carries this immuneACCESS record with in-frame sequences only. Its versions omit some clonotypes, under half of them owing to an unresolved V gene in the studies checked, with the rest unexplained. A total of 150,000 to 200,000 clones appear in this sample, roughly 92% of them only once. The ten largest clones represent 1.6% of the sample. The specimen was peripheral blood, collected on day 0 of AZD1222 vaccination. The receptors were sampled from an adult in good health.

The chain employs TRBV6-5 and TRBJ2-7; TRBD1 agrees at 10 bases. J gave up 10 bases and V 5 bases, and 8 bases lay outside the gene matches. The CDR3 runs 13 residues. Looked up from germline, CDR1 is MNHEY and CDR2 is SVGAGI. The CDR3 nucleotides read TGTGCCAGCAGTCGCCTCGGGACAGGGGAACAGTACTTC. Protein sequence: CASSRLGTGEQYF.

The genes are TRBV4-1 and TRBJ2-2; a weak D match, TRBD2 (5 bases). This CDR3 has 16 amino acids. From germline, CDR1 is MGHRA and CDR2 YSYEKL. Trimming stripped 0 bases from V and 6 bases from J, with 14 bases between. Here the CDR3 DNA reads TGCGCCAGCAGCCAAGATTGGGCAGGACTGTCCGGGGAGCTGTTTTTT. It encodes CASSQDWAGLSGELFF.

V is TRBV4-1 and J is TRBJ1-4, with a weak D call TRBD1 (6 bases). CDR1 MGHRA and CDR2 YSYEKL come from the germline V gene. Trimming pared 6 bases from V and 4 bases from J, leaving 12 bases between. The CDR3 runs 14 residues. Here the CDR3 reads CASRRTARNEKLFF. The CDR3 DNA reads as TGCGCCAGCAGGCGGACAGCCCGTAATGAAAAACTGTTTTTT.

This clone was seen a handful of times. The rearrangement uses TRBV11-2 and TRBJ2-2, with unresolved D. This CDR3 region has 12 residues. Trimming stripped 1 base from V and 6 bases from J, with 3 bases between. The germline V gene encodes CDR1 SGHAT and CDR2 FQNNGV. The CDR3 protein is CASSLVAGELFF. DNA of the CDR3: TGTGCCAGCAGCTTAGTGGCCGGGGAGCTGTTTTTT.